In its sample, the clone carrying this T cell receptor beta chain was seen a few times. In germline, CDR1 is MNHEY, CDR2 SVGAGI. The CDR3 extends over 12 amino acids. The germline V and J ends were trimmed by 6 bases and 1 base, with 4 bases remaining between them. The sample belongs to a study of blood T cell repertoires in COVID-19. Background on the study: COVID-19 samples collected from the United States, Italy and Spain covered acute and convalescent phases. The analysed material was cDNA or gDNA that came from T cells, B-cell-depleted T cells, or PBMCs.

Original handling: Estimation of nucleated cell counts relied on the amplification of reference gene primers. Method: immunoSEQ multiplex PCR; TCRdb's copy keeps in-frame clones and lacks some. The V and J calls and the clone size are those of that table, but D and trimming were determined from the DNA. The table shows approximately 230,000 clones, with about four fifths occurring only once. Sequenced sample: peripheral blood. The TCR was taken from an elderly man with acute or convalescent COVID-19. The chain combines TRBV6-5 with TRBJ1-5; D not resolved. The CDR3 region is CASRTSNQPQHF. Written as DNA, the CDR3 is TGTGCCAGCAGAACAAGCAATCAGCCCCAGCATTTT.